This T cell receptor beta chain was retrieved from a study of response to subunit inactivated influenza vaccine. MiXCR was run by TCRdb on the RT-PCR reads, yielding one entry per CDR3 protein. The sample lists 860,000 or so distinct CDR3 sequences; roughly 20% were seen once. The sample consisted of PBMCs from blood, taken roughly 5 days after vaccination. The sequence came from a man aged 50 to 59 who received an inactivated influenza vaccine.

CDR3 region: CASSLGYMSFDEQFF. CDR3 DNA: TGTGCCAGCAGCTTAGGGTACATGAGTTTCGATGAGCAGTTCTTC. The chain links TRBV7-9 to TRBJ2-1; no firm D call. There are 15 residues in the CDR3. The V and J ends lost 1 base and 8 bases respectively, with 15 bases between them. CDR1 SEHNR and CDR2 FQNEAQ come from the germline V gene (reference sequence).